The present T cell receptor beta chain was sequenced within a study of blood T cell repertoires in COVID-19. Looking at the study overall: Whether acute or convalescent, the COVID-19 samples came from the United States, Italy and Spain. Sources were T cells, B-cell-depleted T cells, or PBMCs; the material itself was cDNA or gDNA.

The CDR3 is made up of 13 amino acids. Germline CDR1 reads SGHRS; CDR2 reads YFSETQ. The V end lost 2 bases, the J end lost 6 bases, and 11 bases lay between the germline ends. Original data processing: Cell counts per sample came from amplifying reference gene primers. Clones were read by immunoSEQ multiplex PCR, and TCRdb kept only the in-frame ones, dropping some. The DNA was the basis for D and trimming; V, J and clone size are from that table. The data show about 160,000 clones, approximately 84% seen once. This clone was counted only a few times. The rearrangement joins TRBV5-1 to TRBJ1-2, with D hard to call. Sequencing was done on a sample of peripheral blood. This sequence was found in a man aged 35-49 years with acute or convalescent COVID-19. CDR3 sequence (DNA): TGCGCCAGCAGCTTAATTCCCGGGGATGGCTACACCTTC. It encodes CASSLIPGDGYTF.